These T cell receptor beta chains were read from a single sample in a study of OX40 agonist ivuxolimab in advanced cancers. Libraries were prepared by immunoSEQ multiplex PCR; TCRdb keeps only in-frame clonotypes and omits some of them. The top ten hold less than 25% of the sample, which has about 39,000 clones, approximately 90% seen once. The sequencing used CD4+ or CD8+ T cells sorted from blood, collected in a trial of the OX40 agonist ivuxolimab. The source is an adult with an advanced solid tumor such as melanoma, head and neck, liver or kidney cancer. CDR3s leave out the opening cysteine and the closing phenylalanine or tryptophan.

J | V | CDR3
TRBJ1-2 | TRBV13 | ASGDSTPNYGYT
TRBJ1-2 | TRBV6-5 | ASSPGHSLYGYT
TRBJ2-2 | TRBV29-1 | SVWGKVTGELF
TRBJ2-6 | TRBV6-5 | ASTGADSGANVLT
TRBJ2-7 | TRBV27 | ATLTGHEQY
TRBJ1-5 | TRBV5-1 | ASSPEGQSNQPQH
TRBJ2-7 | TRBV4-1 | ASSQVSGTTTEQY
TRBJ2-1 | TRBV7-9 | ASSLGLAGGGEQF
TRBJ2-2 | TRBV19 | ASSIVGRTSNTGELF
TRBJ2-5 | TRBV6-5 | ASSFAGGGWETQY
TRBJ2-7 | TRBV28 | ASRLLSGVSYEQY
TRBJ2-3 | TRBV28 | ASSSPSTSGVGDTQY
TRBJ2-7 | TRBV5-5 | ASSQLAGFDEQY
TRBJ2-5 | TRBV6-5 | ASSYGGRRETQY
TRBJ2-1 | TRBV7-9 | ASSLEFSGSPNNEQF
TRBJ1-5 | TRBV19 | ASSFEGWDQPQH
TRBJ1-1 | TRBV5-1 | ASSSWDSLTEAF
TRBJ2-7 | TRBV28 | ASHRQADNYEQY
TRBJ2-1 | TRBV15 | ATSLQRGYEQF
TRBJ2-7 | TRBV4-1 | ASSQARGYEQY
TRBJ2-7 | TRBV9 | ASSVPGLAGLSEQY
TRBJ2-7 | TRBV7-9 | ASSLTGGYEQY
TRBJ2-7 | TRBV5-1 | ASSLGDATYEQY
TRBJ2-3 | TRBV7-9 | ASSLVPDTQY
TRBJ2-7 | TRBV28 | ASSSDSPYEQY
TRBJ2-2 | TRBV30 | AWSAGNTGELF
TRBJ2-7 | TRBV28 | ASSLSQIYEQY
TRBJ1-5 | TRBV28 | ASSPGQKELAQH
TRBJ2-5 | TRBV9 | ASSVNADQETQY
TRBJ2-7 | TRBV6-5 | ASREEDRSGYEQY
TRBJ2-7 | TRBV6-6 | ASSPRGSGYEQY
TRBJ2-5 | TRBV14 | ASSFGTLVQETQY
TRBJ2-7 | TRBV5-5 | ASTNWLEGGSDEQY
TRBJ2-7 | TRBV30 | AWAGESLGSYEQY
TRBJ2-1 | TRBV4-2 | ASSPTDRGAGLNEQF
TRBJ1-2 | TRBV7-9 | ASSSTDSHDLYGYT
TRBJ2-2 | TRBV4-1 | ASSPRGQGGELF
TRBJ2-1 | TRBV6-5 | ASRLGQGRYNEQF
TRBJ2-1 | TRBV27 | ASSPHLSGRTYNEQF
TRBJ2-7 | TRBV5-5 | ASSISGGTAYEQY
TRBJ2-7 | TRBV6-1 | ASSGGDEQY
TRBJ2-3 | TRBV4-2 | ASSLAGRTDTQY
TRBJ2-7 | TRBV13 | ASSPTGGYEQY